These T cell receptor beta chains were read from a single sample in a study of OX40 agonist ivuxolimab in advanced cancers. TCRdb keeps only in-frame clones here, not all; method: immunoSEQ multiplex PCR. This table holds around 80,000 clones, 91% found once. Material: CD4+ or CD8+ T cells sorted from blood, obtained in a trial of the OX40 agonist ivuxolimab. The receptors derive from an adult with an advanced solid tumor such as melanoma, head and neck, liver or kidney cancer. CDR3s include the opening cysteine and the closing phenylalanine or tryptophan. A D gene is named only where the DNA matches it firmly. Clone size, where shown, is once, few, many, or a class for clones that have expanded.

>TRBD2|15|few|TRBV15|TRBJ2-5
TGTGCCACCAGCAGAGATCGCGGGAGCGGGGAGACCCAGTACTTC
CATSRDRGSGETQYF
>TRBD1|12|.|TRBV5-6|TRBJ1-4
TGTGCCAGCAGCTTGGCGACAGGGGGCTTGTTTTTT
CASSLATGGLFF
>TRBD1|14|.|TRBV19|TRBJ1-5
TGTGCCACCGCGGACAGGGGCGGCAATCAGCCCCAGCATTTT
CATADRGGNQPQHF
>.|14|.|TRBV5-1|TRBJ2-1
TGCGCCAGCAGCTTGGATCCTAGAACTAGTGAGCAGTTCTTC
CASSLDPRTSEQFF
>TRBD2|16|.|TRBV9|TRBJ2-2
TGTGCCAGCAGCGTAGATCCGGGACTAAGAACCGGGGAGCTGTTTTTT
CASSVDPGLRTGELFF
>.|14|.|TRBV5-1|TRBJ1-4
TGCGCCAGCAGCCCCGGAGGAGGGAATGAAAAACTGTTTTTT
CASSPGGGNEKLFF
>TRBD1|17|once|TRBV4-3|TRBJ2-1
TGCGCCAGCAGCCGAAGCGGACAGGGCTCTTTTTACAATGAGCAGTTCTTC
CASSRSGQGSFYNEQFF
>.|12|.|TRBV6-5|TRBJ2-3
TGTGCCAGTCAGGGGAACACAGATACGCAGTATTTT
CASQGNTDTQYF
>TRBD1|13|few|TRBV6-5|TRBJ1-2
TGTGCCAGCAGTTACCGGACAGGCTATGGCTACACCTTC
CASSYRTGYGYTF
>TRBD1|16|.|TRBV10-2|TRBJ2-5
TGCGCCAGCAGGGATCCCGGGACAGGGGGTTTTGGGACCCAGTACTTC
CASRDPGTGGFGTQYF
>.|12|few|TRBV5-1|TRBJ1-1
TGCGCCAGCAGCTTCCAGGGCACTGAAGCTTTCTTT
CASSFQGTEAFF
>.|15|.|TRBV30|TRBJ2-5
TGTGCCTGGGGCCAGATGGGCGGGTACCAAGAGACCCAGTACTTC
CAWGQMGGYQETQYF
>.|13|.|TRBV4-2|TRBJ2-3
TGTGCCAGCAGCCGGGGTAGCACAGATACGCAGTATTTT
CASSRGSTDTQYF
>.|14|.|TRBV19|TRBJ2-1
TGTGCCAGTAGGGTGGCGGGCCAGATCAATGAGCAGTTCTTC
CASRVAGQINEQFF
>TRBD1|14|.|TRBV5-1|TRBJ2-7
TGCGCCAGCAGCCCTGGACAGGGCCAGTACGAGCAGTACTTC
CASSPGQGQYEQYF
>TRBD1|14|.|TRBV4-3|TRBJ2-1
TGCGCCAGCAGCCAAGAGGGTGAGGGGGCGGAGCAGTTCTTC
CASSQEGEGAEQFF
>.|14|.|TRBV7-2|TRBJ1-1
TGTGCCAGCAGACCCTACACCCGAACCACTGAAGCTTTCTTT
CASRPYTRTTEAFF
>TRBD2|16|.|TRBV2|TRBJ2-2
TGTGCCAGCAGTCCTCGGACTAGCGGGGGGACCGGGGAGCTGCTTTTT
CASSPRTSGGTGELLF
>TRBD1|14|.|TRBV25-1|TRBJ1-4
TGTGCCAGCAGTAAGACAGGGTTGGGTGAAAAACTGTTTTTT
CASSKTGLGEKLFF
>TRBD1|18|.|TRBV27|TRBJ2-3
TGTGCCAGCAGTGTAAAGAGGGGATTGAGGGACAGGCTCGGTACGCAGTATTTT
CASSVKRGLRDRLGTQYF